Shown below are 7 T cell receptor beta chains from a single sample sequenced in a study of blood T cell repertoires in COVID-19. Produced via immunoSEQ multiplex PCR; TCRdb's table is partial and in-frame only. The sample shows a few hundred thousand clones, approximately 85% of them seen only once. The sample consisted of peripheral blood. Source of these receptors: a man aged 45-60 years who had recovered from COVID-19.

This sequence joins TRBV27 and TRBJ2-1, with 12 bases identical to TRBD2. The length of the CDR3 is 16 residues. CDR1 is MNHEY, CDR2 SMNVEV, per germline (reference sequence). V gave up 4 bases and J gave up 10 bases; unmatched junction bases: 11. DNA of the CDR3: TGTGCCAGCAGTTCTCCGTCTAGCGGGAGGGCCGGAGAGCAGTTCTTC. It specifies CASSSPSSGRAGEQFF.

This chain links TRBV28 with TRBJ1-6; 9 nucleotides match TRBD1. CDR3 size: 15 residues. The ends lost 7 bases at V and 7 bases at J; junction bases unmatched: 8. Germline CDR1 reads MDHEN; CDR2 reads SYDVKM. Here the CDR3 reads CASTPGTGKNSPLHF. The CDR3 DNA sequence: TGTGCCAGCACCCCTGGGACAGGGAAAAATTCACCCCTCCACTTT.

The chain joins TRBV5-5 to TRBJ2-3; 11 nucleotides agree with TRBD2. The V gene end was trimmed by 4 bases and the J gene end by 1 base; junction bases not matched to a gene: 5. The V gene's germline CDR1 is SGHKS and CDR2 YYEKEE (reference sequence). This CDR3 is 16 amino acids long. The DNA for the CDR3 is TGTGCCAGCAGCATTCCGGGACTAGCGGGCACAGATACGCAGTATTTT. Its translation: CASSIPGLAGTDTQYF.

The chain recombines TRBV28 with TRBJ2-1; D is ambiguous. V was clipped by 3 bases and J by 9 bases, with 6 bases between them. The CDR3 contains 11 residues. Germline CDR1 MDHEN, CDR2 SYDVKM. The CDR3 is CASSLSSEQFF. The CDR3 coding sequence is TGTGCCAGCAGTTTGTCATCTGAGCAGTTCTTC.

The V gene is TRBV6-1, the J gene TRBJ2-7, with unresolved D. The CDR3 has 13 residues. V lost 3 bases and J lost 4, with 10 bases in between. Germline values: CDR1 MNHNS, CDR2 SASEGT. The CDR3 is CASSDGARYEQYF. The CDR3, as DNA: TGTGCCAGCAGTGACGGAGCGAGGTACGAGCAGTACTTC.

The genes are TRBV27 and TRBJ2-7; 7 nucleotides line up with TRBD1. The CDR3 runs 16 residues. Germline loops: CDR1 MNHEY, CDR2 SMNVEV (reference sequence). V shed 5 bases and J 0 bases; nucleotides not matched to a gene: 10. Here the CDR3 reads CASSLSGQKLSYEQYF. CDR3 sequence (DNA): TGTGCCAGCAGTCTTTCGGGACAGAAACTCTCCTACGAGCAGTACTTC.

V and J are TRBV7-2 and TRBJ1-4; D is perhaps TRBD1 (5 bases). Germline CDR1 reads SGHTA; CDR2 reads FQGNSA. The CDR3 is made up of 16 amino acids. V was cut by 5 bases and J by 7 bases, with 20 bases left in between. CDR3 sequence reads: CASSADPTGGGEKLFF. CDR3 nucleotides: TGTGCCAGCAGCGCCGACCCTACGGGGGGGGGTGAAAAACTGTTTTTT.